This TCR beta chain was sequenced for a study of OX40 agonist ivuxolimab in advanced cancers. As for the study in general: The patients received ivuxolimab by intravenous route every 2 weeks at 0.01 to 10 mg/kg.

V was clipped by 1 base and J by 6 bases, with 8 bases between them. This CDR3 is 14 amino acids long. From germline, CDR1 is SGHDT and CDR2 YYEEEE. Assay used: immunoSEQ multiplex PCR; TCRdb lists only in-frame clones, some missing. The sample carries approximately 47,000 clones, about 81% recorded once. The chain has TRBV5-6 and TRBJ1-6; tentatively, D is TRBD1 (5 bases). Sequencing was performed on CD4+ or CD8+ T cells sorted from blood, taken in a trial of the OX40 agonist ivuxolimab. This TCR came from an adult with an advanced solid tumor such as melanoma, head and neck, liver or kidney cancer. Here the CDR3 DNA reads TGTGCCAGCAGCTTGATTCAGGGTAATTCACCCCTCCACTTT. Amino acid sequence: CASSLIQGNSPLHF.